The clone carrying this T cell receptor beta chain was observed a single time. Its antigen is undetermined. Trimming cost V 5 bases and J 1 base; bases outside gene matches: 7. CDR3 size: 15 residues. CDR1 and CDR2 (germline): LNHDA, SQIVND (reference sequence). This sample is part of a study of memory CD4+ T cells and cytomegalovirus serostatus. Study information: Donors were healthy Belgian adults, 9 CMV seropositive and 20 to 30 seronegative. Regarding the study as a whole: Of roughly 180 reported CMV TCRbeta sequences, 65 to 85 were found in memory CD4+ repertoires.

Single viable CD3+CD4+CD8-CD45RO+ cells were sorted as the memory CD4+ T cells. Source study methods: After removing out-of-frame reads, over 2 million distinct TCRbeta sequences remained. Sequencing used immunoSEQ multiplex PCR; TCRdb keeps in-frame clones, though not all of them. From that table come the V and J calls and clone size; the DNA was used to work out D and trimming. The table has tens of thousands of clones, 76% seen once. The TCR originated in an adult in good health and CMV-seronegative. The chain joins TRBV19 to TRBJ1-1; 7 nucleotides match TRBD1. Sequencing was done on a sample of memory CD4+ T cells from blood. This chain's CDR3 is CASSDPGQTNTEAFF. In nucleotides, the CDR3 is TGTGCCAGTAGTGACCCGGGACAGACGAACACTGAAGCTTTCTTT.